A selection of T cell receptor beta chains follows, all from one sample in a study of T-cell reconstitution after alpha-beta-depleted transplantation in children. TCRdb ran MiXCR on the PCR reads and lists one entry per CDR3 protein. The table includes about 640,000 distinct CDR3 sequences, roughly 17% detected once. Sequenced here: PBMCs from the stem cell graft donor, sampled from the stem cell graft. These receptors originate from a human donor who donated a stem cell graft to a child with acute myeloid leukemia. Both conserved end residues are part of each CDR3. Fields, in order: D gene, CDR3 length, J gene, V gene, clone size, CDR3 protein, CDR3 DNA. D genes are given only for firm matches. Clone size, where shown, is once, few, many, or a class for clones that have expanded.

d_call: TRBD2; cdr3_length: 15; j_call: TRBJ2-1; v_call: TRBV12-3/TRBV12-4; clone_size: few; cdr3_aa: CASSFPAGGPGEQFF; cdr3_nt: TGTGCCAGCAGTTTTCCAGCGGGGGGGCCAGGTGAGCAGTTCTTC
d_call: -; cdr3_length: 20; j_call: TRBJ2-1; v_call: TRBV24-1; clone_size: few; cdr3_aa: CATSDPKTGRDPRSYNEQFF; cdr3_nt: TGTGCCACCAGTGACCCTAAGACAGGGAGGGATCCTCGCTCCTACAATGAGCAGTTCTTC
d_call: -; cdr3_length: 12; j_call: TRBJ2-7; v_call: TRBV20-1; clone_size: many; cdr3_aa: CSVPEGTDEQYF; cdr3_nt: TGCAGTGTCCCCGAAGGGACGGACGAGCAGTACTTC
d_call: -; cdr3_length: 16; j_call: TRBJ1-1; v_call: TRBV29-1; clone_size: many; cdr3_aa: CSVESTRRGVNTEAFF; cdr3_nt: TGCAGCGTTGAATCGACCCGGAGGGGGGTGAACACTGAAGCTTTCTTT
d_call: -; cdr3_length: 13; j_call: TRBJ2-7; v_call: TRBV29-1; clone_size: many; cdr3_aa: CSVEVGPDGEQYF; cdr3_nt: TGCAGCGTTGAAGTCGGGCCGGACGGCGAGCAGTACTTC
d_call: -; cdr3_length: 14; j_call: TRBJ2-1; v_call: TRBV7-3; clone_size: -; cdr3_aa: CASSLTVDLNEQFF; cdr3_nt: TGTGCCAGCAGCTTAACGGTGGACTTAAATGAGCAGTTCTTC
d_call: TRBD1; cdr3_length: 17; j_call: TRBJ2-1; v_call: TRBV10-3; clone_size: -; cdr3_aa: CAISEPRRQGTFDEQFF; cdr3_nt: TGTGCCATCAGTGAGCCCAGGAGACAGGGGACGTTTGATGAGCAGTTCTTC
d_call: -; cdr3_length: 14; j_call: TRBJ1-6; v_call: TRBV6-5; clone_size: many; cdr3_aa: CASSYRQENSPLHF; cdr3_nt: TGTGCCAGCAGTTACCGACAAGAGAATTCACCCCTCCACTTT
d_call: -; cdr3_length: 12; j_call: TRBJ2-5; v_call: TRBV5-1; clone_size: many; cdr3_aa: CASSLSQETQYF; cdr3_nt: TGTGCCAGCAGCTTGTCCCAAGAGACCCAGTACTTC
d_call: -; cdr3_length: 11; j_call: TRBJ2-1; v_call: TRBV10-2; clone_size: -; cdr3_aa: CASIDGNEQFF; cdr3_nt: TGCGCCAGCATAGATGGCAATGAGCAGTTCTTC
d_call: -; cdr3_length: 12; j_call: TRBJ1-2; v_call: TRBV20-1; clone_size: many; cdr3_aa: CSAYDGGGGYTF; cdr3_nt: TGCAGTGCTTACGACGGGGGTGGTGGCTACACCTTC
d_call: -; cdr3_length: 13; j_call: TRBJ1-2; v_call: TRBV5-1; clone_size: few; cdr3_aa: CASAASGIYGYTF; cdr3_nt: TGCGCCAGCGCGGCCTCAGGAATCTATGGCTACACCTTC
d_call: -; cdr3_length: 12; j_call: TRBJ2-2; v_call: TRBV20-1; clone_size: many; cdr3_aa: CSAQLVRGELFF; cdr3_nt: TGCAGTGCTCAGCTCGTTCGGGGAGAGCTGTTTTTT
d_call: -; cdr3_length: 14; j_call: TRBJ1-2; v_call: TRBV7-2; clone_size: -; cdr3_aa: CASSLAPDVYGYTF; cdr3_nt: TGTGCCAGCAGCTTAGCCCCCGACGTTTATGGCTACACCTTC
d_call: TRBD2; cdr3_length: 15; j_call: TRBJ2-1; v_call: TRBV12-3/TRBV12-4; clone_size: few; cdr3_aa: CASSLASGAVNEQFF; cdr3_nt: TGTGCCAGCAGTTTAGCTAGCGGGGCGGTCAATGAGCAGTTCTTC
d_call: TRBD2; cdr3_length: 15; j_call: TRBJ2-1; v_call: TRBV20-1; clone_size: -; cdr3_aa: CSAQRQRGGRNEQFF; cdr3_nt: TGCAGTGCACAACGCCAGCGGGGGGGCCGAAATGAGCAGTTCTTC
d_call: TRBD2; cdr3_length: 17; j_call: TRBJ2-3; v_call: TRBV29-1; clone_size: many; cdr3_aa: CSVDTRERGGRADTQYF; cdr3_nt: TGCAGCGTTGATACCCGGGAGCGGGGGGGCCGTGCAGATACGCAGTATTTT
d_call: TRBD2; cdr3_length: 16; j_call: TRBJ2-5; v_call: TRBV20-1; clone_size: few; cdr3_aa: CSARGASSGGWETQYF; cdr3_nt: TGCAGTGCTAGAGGTGCCTCTAGCGGGGGGTGGGAGACCCAGTACTTC
d_call: -; cdr3_length: 11; j_call: TRBJ2-2; v_call: TRBV29-1; clone_size: many; cdr3_aa: CSVSSTGELFF; cdr3_nt: TGCAGCGTCTCGAGCACCGGGGAGCTGTTTTTT
d_call: TRBD2; cdr3_length: 17; j_call: TRBJ2-3; v_call: TRBV28; clone_size: -; cdr3_aa: CASSLGRDLAETDTQYF; cdr3_nt: TGTGCCAGCAGTTTAGGGAGGGACCTGGCAGAAACAGATACGCAGTATTTT
d_call: -; cdr3_length: 13; j_call: TRBJ1-2; v_call: TRBV29-1; clone_size: -; cdr3_aa: CSVPDTSFGGYTF; cdr3_nt: TGCAGCGTGCCGGACACTTCTTTTGGGGGCTACACCTTC
d_call: -; cdr3_length: 14; j_call: TRBJ2-1; v_call: TRBV20-1; clone_size: many; cdr3_aa: CSAPTKSSYNEQFF; cdr3_nt: TGCAGTGCCCCAACGAAGAGCTCCTACAATGAGCAGTTCTTC
d_call: TRBD1; cdr3_length: 14; j_call: TRBJ2-5; v_call: TRBV5-1; clone_size: many; cdr3_aa: CASSLGGQSKKVYF; cdr3_nt: TGCGCCAGCAGCTTGGGGGGACAGAGCAAAAAAGTGTACTTC
d_call: -; cdr3_length: 13; j_call: TRBJ2-2; v_call: TRBV5-5; clone_size: -; cdr3_aa: CASSFVQSGELFF; cdr3_nt: TGTGCCAGCAGCTTTGTTCAATCCGGGGAGCTGTTTTTT
d_call: TRBD1; cdr3_length: 15; j_call: TRBJ1-5; v_call: TRBV6-5; clone_size: few; cdr3_aa: CASSIDRGGNQPQHF; cdr3_nt: TGTGCCAGCAGTATCGACAGGGGCGGCAATCAGCCCCAGCATTTT
d_call: -; cdr3_length: 14; j_call: TRBJ2-5; v_call: TRBV12-3/TRBV12-4; clone_size: -; cdr3_aa: CASSLAAGAGTQYF; cdr3_nt: TGTGCCAGCAGTTTAGCTGCGGGGGCTGGGACCCAGTACTTC
d_call: -; cdr3_length: 13; j_call: TRBJ2-3; v_call: TRBV6-1; clone_size: many; cdr3_aa: CASSRAPADTQYF; cdr3_nt: TGTGCCAGCAGTCGGGCTCCGGCAGATACGCAGTATTTT
d_call: -; cdr3_length: 12; j_call: TRBJ1-1; v_call: TRBV10-2; clone_size: many; cdr3_aa: CASREQGMTAFF; cdr3_nt: TGCGCCAGCAGAGAGCAGGGAATGACGGCTTTCTTT
d_call: -; cdr3_length: 14; j_call: TRBJ2-1; v_call: TRBV6-2/TRBV6-3; clone_size: -; cdr3_aa: CASRIWKSYNEQFF; cdr3_nt: TGTGCCAGCAGAATTTGGAAGTCCTACAATGAGCAGTTCTTC
d_call: TRBD1; cdr3_length: 15; j_call: TRBJ1-1; v_call: TRBV10-3; clone_size: many; cdr3_aa: CAISEPGQGVTEAFF; cdr3_nt: TGTGCCATCAGTGAACCGGGACAGGGGGTCACTGAAGCTTTCTTT
d_call: -; cdr3_length: 13; j_call: TRBJ2-1; v_call: TRBV20-1; clone_size: few; cdr3_aa: CSAAGRVYNEQFF; cdr3_nt: TGCAGTGCCGCGGGGCGAGTCTACAATGAGCAGTTCTTC
d_call: -; cdr3_length: 14; j_call: TRBJ2-1; v_call: TRBV7-6; clone_size: -; cdr3_aa: CASSLGPGSTEQFF; cdr3_nt: TGTGCCAGCAGCTTAGGTCCGGGATCCACTGAGCAGTTCTTC
d_call: -; cdr3_length: 11; j_call: TRBJ2-1; v_call: TRBV20-1; clone_size: -; cdr3_aa: CSARQGLEQFF; cdr3_nt: TGCAGTGCCAGACAGGGACTTGAGCAGTTCTTC
d_call: TRBD1; cdr3_length: 14; j_call: TRBJ1-5; v_call: TRBV20-1; clone_size: few; cdr3_aa: CSAGSGQLNQPQHF; cdr3_nt: TGCAGTGCTGGGTCGGGACAGCTCAATCAGCCCCAGCATTTT
d_call: -; cdr3_length: 14; j_call: TRBJ1-5; v_call: TRBV7-9; clone_size: -; cdr3_aa: CASSSDGNNQPQHF; cdr3_nt: TGTGCCAGCAGCTCCGACGGGAACAATCAGCCCCAGCATTTT
d_call: -; cdr3_length: 14; j_call: TRBJ2-1; v_call: TRBV20-1; clone_size: many; cdr3_aa: CSATGTPYYNEQFF; cdr3_nt: TGCAGTGCCACCGGGACGCCATACTACAATGAGCAGTTCTTC